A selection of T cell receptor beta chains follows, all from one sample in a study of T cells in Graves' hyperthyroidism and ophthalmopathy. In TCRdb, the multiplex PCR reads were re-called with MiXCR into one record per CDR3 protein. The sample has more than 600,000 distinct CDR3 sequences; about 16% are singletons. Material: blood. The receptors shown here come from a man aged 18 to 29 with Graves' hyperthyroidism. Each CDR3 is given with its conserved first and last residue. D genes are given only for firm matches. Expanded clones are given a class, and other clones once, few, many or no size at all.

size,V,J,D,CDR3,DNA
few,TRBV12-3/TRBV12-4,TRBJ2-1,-,CASSLSTLAGQFF,TGTGCCAGCAGTTTGTCGACGTTGGCAGGGCAGTTCTTC
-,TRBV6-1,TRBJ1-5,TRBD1,CAVRRGDSYQPQHF,TGTGCCGTTAGGAGGGGGGACAGTTATCAGCCCCAGCATTTT
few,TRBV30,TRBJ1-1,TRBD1,CAWSPTGSTEAFF,TGTGCCTGGAGTCCGACAGGGTCCACTGAAGCTTTCTTT
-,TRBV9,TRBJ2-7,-,CASSVGVSCYEQYF,TGTGCCAGCAGCGTAGGGGTCAGCTGCTACGAGCAGTACTTC
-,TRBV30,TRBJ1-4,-,CAWREGGEKLFF,TGTGCCTGGAGGGAGGGAGGTGAAAAACTGTTTTTT
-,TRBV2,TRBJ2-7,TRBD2,CASSPGGRPSYEQYF,TGTGCCAGCAGCCCAGGCGGGAGGCCGTCCTACGAGCAGTACTTC
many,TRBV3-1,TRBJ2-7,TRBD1,CASSQGQGGEQYF,TGTGCCAGCAGCCAAGGACAGGGTGGCGAGCAGTACTTC
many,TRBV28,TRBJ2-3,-,CASSATQPGPDTQYF,TGTGCCAGCAGTGCGACACAGCCAGGTCCAGATACGCAGTATTTT
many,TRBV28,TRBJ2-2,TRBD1,CASSLLPGQGGMNTGELFF,TGTGCCAGCAGTTTACTCCCGGGACAGGGAGGCATGAACACCGGGGAGCTGTTTTTT
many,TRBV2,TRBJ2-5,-,CASSEARGQETQYF,TGTGCCAGCAGTGAAGCCAGGGGACAAGAGACCCAGTACTTC